Listed below are T cell receptor beta chains from one sample, sequenced in a study of cytomegalovirus exposure and HLA in healthy donors. TCRdb's table, derived via immunoSEQ multiplex PCR, lists solely in-frame clones and lacks some. The profile covers about 160,000 clones, with 70% to 80% appearing a single time and 1.3% taken by the ten largest. Sequencing was done on a sample of PBMCs. All receptors derive from a woman aged 50 to 65 in good health and CMV-seronegative. Each CDR3 is given with its conserved first and last residue. Each record gives: J gene, D gene, V gene, clone size, CDR3 DNA, CDR3 protein. D genes are given only for firm matches. Expanded clones are given a class, and other clones once, few, many or no size at all.

J: TRBJ1-2; D: TRBD1; V: TRBV6-5; size: -; DNA: TGTGCCAGCAGTTACCAGGGACAGGGGAGCTATGGCTACACCTTC; CDR3: CASSYQGQGSYGYTF
J: TRBJ2-7; D: TRBD1; V: TRBV15; size: -; DNA: TGTGCCACCAGCAGAGATAGACAGGGGAGATACGAGCAGTACTTC; CDR3: CATSRDRQGRYEQYF
J: TRBJ2-5; D: -; V: TRBV9; size: -; DNA: TGTGCCAGCAGCGGCGACAGGAAAGAGACCCAGTACTTC; CDR3: CASSGDRKETQYF
J: TRBJ1-5; D: TRBD1; V: TRBV4-3; size: -; DNA: TGCGCCAGCAGCCAAGATACAGGGGGAGGTCAGCCCCAGCATTTT; CDR3: CASSQDTGGGQPQHF
J: TRBJ1-1; D: -; V: TRBV11-3; size: once; DNA: TGTGCCAGCAGCTCCGATGGGGGGGCGAACACTGAAGCTTTCTTT; CDR3: CASSSDGGANTEAFF
J: TRBJ2-5; D: TRBD1; V: TRBV25-1; size: once; DNA: TGTGCCAGCGTACGACAGGGGAGAGAGACCCAGTACTTC; CDR3: CASVRQGRETQYF
J: TRBJ1-6; D: -; V: TRBV4-3; size: -; DNA: TGCGCCAGCAGCCAAGAGGGGGGGGCCCCAAATTCACCCCTCCACTTT; CDR3: CASSQEGGAPNSPLHF
J: TRBJ2-1; D: TRBD2; V: TRBV7-8; size: -; DNA: TGTGCCAGCAGTTTTAGTTGGCGGGAGGGTGGCAATGAGCAGTTCTTC; CDR3: CASSFSWREGGNEQFF
J: TRBJ1-1; D: TRBD1; V: TRBV11-2; size: -; DNA: TGTGCCAGCAGCCTAGAACAGGGGAGGATGAACACTGAAGCTTTCTTT; CDR3: CASSLEQGRMNTEAFF
J: TRBJ2-7; D: -; V: TRBV7-9; size: -; DNA: TGTGCCAGCAGCTTAGAATACTACGAGCAGTACTTC; CDR3: CASSLEYYEQYF
J: TRBJ1-5; D: TRBD1; V: TRBV7-8; size: -; DNA: TGTGCCAGCAGCCCCGGGACAGGTTACGATCAGCCCCAGCATTTT; CDR3: CASSPGTGYDQPQHF
J: TRBJ2-1; D: TRBD2; V: TRBV9; size: -; DNA: TGTGCCAGCAGCATCAGCGGGATGAGCTCCTACAATGAGCAGTTCTTC; CDR3: CASSISGMSSYNEQFF
J: TRBJ2-7; D: -; V: TRBV30; size: few; DNA: TGTGCCTGGAGCCCCCAGGGTTACGAGCAGTACTTC; CDR3: CAWSPQGYEQYF
J: TRBJ2-3; D: -; V: TRBV9; size: few; DNA: TGTGCCAGCAGCGCGGACTCCTACACAGATACGCAGTATTTT; CDR3: CASSADSYTDTQYF
J: TRBJ1-1; D: TRBD1; V: TRBV27; size: -; DNA: TGTGCCAGCAGTTTATTCCGGACAGGGGAAGCTTTCTTT; CDR3: CASSLFRTGEAFF
J: TRBJ2-1; D: -; V: TRBV11-2; size: -; DNA: TGTGCCAGCAGCTTAGTCTCCCCGTCTAGCTCCTACAATGAGCAGTTCTTC; CDR3: CASSLVSPSSSYNEQFF
J: TRBJ2-6; D: TRBD1; V: TRBV28; size: -; DNA: TGTGCCAGCAGTTCCCTCAGGGGGTCAGGCTCTGGGGCCAACGTCCTGACTTTC; CDR3: CASSSLRGSGSGANVLTF
J: TRBJ1-1; D: -; V: TRBV18; size: -; DNA: TGTGCCAGCTCACAAGGGCAGCTGATGACAGGGAACACTGAAGCTTTCTTT; CDR3: CASSQGQLMTGNTEAFF
J: TRBJ2-1; D: TRBD1; V: TRBV14; size: -; DNA: TGTGCCAGCAGCCCCAACGACAGGGTTCCCTACAATGAGCAGTTCTTC; CDR3: CASSPNDRVPYNEQFF
J: TRBJ1-2; D: TRBD1; V: TRBV28; size: -; DNA: TGTGCCAGCAGTTTGGCGGACAGGCTTAACTATGGCTACACCTTC; CDR3: CASSLADRLNYGYTF
J: TRBJ2-3; D: -; V: TRBV2; size: -; DNA: TGTGCCAGCACCCGGGTGGGTCTTCCCATCACAGATACGCAGTATTTT; CDR3: CASTRVGLPITDTQYF
J: TRBJ1-1; D: -; V: TRBV27; size: -; DNA: TGTGCCAGCAGCTCCCGCCAGCGGATGAACACTGAAGCTTTCTTT; CDR3: CASSSRQRMNTEAFF
J: TRBJ2-7; D: TRBD1; V: TRBV28; size: -; DNA: TGTGCCAGCAGTTTATTAGGACAGGGCTCCTACGAGCAGTACTTC; CDR3: CASSLLGQGSYEQYF
J: TRBJ2-1; D: TRBD1; V: TRBV23-1; size: -; DNA: TGCGCCAGCAGTCAATCGAGAGACAGGGCCACCTACAATGAGCAGTTCTTC; CDR3: CASSQSRDRATYNEQFF
J: TRBJ2-1; D: -; V: TRBV9; size: -; DNA: TGTGCCAGCAGCTCCGATATAGGGGCGAATGAGCAGTTCTTC; CDR3: CASSSDIGANEQFF
J: TRBJ1-5; D: -; V: TRBV7-9; size: -; DNA: TGTGCCAGCAGCTTATCTGGGCATCAGCCCCAGCATTTT; CDR3: CASSLSGHQPQHF
J: TRBJ2-2; D: TRBD2; V: TRBV5-6; size: -; DNA: TGTGCCAGCAGCTTGGCGGGGGGAAATACCGGGGAGCTGTTTTTT; CDR3: CASSLAGGNTGELFF
J: TRBJ2-7; D: TRBD1; V: TRBV27; size: -; DNA: TGTGCCAGCAGCAGACAGGGCTTCTACGAGCAGTACTTC; CDR3: CASSRQGFYEQYF
J: TRBJ2-7; D: -; V: TRBV7-3; size: -; DNA: TGTGCCAGCAGCCCAGGGTCTCGCTCCGAGCAGTACTTC; CDR3: CASSPGSRSEQYF
J: TRBJ1-6; D: -; V: TRBV7-6; size: -; DNA: TGTGCCAGCAGCTTAGTCCCCGGAGGTTTGGATTCACCCCTCCACTTT; CDR3: CASSLVPGGLDSPLHF
J: TRBJ1-4; D: -; V: TRBV4-3; size: -; DNA: TGCGCCAGCAGCCAAGTCGGCGGTGAAAAACTGTTTTTT; CDR3: CASSQVGGEKLFF
J: TRBJ2-7; D: TRBD2; V: TRBV30; size: -; DNA: TGTGCCTGGAGTAGGACTAGCGCCGAGCAGTACTTC; CDR3: CAWSRTSAEQYF
J: TRBJ2-7; D: TRBD1; V: TRBV19; size: -; DNA: TGTGCCAGTAGTAAAGGGGGCGAATCTTCCGAGCAGTACTTC; CDR3: CASSKGGESSEQYF
J: TRBJ2-2; D: -; V: TRBV29-1; size: -; DNA: TGCAGCGTTGTGGTGAGGGTTGACGGGAACACCGGGGAGCTGTTTTTT; CDR3: CSVVVRVDGNTGELFF